The 4 T cell receptor beta chains listed next were all sequenced from one sample in a study of blood T cell repertoires in COVID-19. Profiled with immunoSEQ multiplex PCR; TCRdb holds only in-frame clones, not every one. The table records 150,000 to 200,000 clones, roughly 80% of them present only once. Material for sequencing was peripheral blood. The receptors were gathered from a human donor with acute or convalescent COVID-19. The donor label of this sample is uncertain.

Here the CDR3 DNA reads TGTGCCAGCACATTCAGGAACACTGAAGCTTTCTTT. Encoded protein: CASTFRNTEAFF. The V and J genes are TRBV28 and TRBJ1-1, with D hard to call. CDR3 size: 12 residues. Trimming stripped 7 bases from V and 1 base from J, with 7 bases between. CDR1 and CDR2 (germline): MDHEN, SYDVKM.

This clone has just one count. J is TRBJ1-2 and V is TRBV29-1, with D unresolved. The germline V gene encodes CDR1 SQVTM and CDR2 ANQGSEA. The CDR3 consists of 13 residues. V was cut by 7 bases and J by 3 bases, with 15 bases left in between. The CDR3 reads CSAYRNRDYGYTF. CDR3 DNA sequence: TGCAGCGCCTATCGCAACAGAGACTATGGCTACACCTTC.

The gene calls are TRBV19 and TRBJ2-7, with 10 bases lining up with TRBD2. This CDR3 has 14 amino acids. The germline CDR1 and CDR2 sequences are LNHDA and SQIVND (reference sequence). Trimming cost V 5 bases and J 0 bases; bases outside gene matches: 1. The CDR3 loop reads CASSPSGGSYEQYF. The CDR3 coding sequence is TGTGCCAGTAGTCCTAGCGGGGGCTCCTACGAGCAGTACTTC. Supplemented by reference TRBV19 and TRBJ2-7, the full variable domain reads DGGITQSPKYLFRKEGQNVTLSCEQNLNHDAMYWYRQDPGQGLRLIYYSQIVNDFQKGDIAEGYSVSREKKESFPLTVTSAQKNPTAFYLCASSPSGGSYEQYFGPGTRLTVT.

V gene TRBV7-9 combines with J gene TRBJ1-1; D might be TRBD1 (6 bases). V gave up 0 bases and J gave up 1 base, with 9 bases separating them. This CDR3 is built from 15 residues. Germline CDR1 SEHNR, CDR2 FQNEAQ (reference sequence). Here the CDR3 reads CASSLAGTSNTEAFF. The CDR3 DNA reads as TGTGCCAGCAGCTTAGCCGGGACATCGAACACTGAAGCTTTCTTT. Looking up the rest from reference TRBV7-9 and TRBJ1-1 gives the full variable domain: DTGVSQNPRHKITKRGQNVTFRCDPISEHNRLYWYRQTLGQGPEFLTYFQNEAQLEKSRLLSDRFSAERPKGSFSTLEIQRTEQGDSAMYLCASSLAGTSNTEAFFGQGTRLTVV.